Here is one TCR beta chain with its context. This sample is part of a study of blood T cell repertoires in COVID-19. Study overall: Both acute and convalescent COVID-19 samples were obtained from the United States, Italy and Spain. Nucleic acid was either cDNA or gDNA, and it came from T cells, B-cell-depleted T cells, or PBMCs.

The ends lost 6 bases at V and 5 bases at J; junction bases unmatched: 17. Germline V gene data show CDR1 as LNHDA and CDR2 as SQIVND (reference sequence). The CDR3 consists of 17 residues. Original handling: Nucleated cell number was recorded as an estimate derived from reference gene primer amplification. This table comes from immunoSEQ multiplex PCR, and its TCRdb copy is limited to in-frame clones, with some not included. V and J calls and clone size are copied from that table; D and trimming were computed from the DNA. This table has about 150,000 clones, about 86% appearing once. The V call is TRBV19, the J call TRBJ1-1; 8 bases line up with TRBD1. The TCR sequence derives from a man between 70 and 80 years old with active or convalescent COVID-19. Source material: peripheral blood. CDR3 in amino acids: CASSQGVAGGVGTEAFF. CDR3 in DNA: TGTGCCAGTAGCCAGGGGGTGGCAGGGGGCGTCGGGACTGAAGCTTTCTTT.